The 23 T cell receptor beta chains in this list originate from one sample, sequenced in a study of tumor T cells in aggressive B-cell lymphoma. Produced via immunoSEQ multiplex PCR; TCRdb's table is partial and in-frame only. The data show about 11,000 clones, over 90% seen once. The sequencing sample was made of tumor tissue. These TCRs come from an adult with diffuse large B cell lymphoma.

V and J are TRBV27 and TRBJ1-5; D perhaps matches TRBD1 (5 bases). The CDR3 contains 13 residues. Germline values: CDR1 MNHEY, CDR2 SMNVEV (reference sequence). With 10 bases removed from V and 6 bases from J, the gap between germline ends came to 16 bases. Written as DNA, the CDR3 is TGTGCCACGAAAGGGACCGGGGGTCAGCCCCAGCATTTT. It encodes CATKGTGGQPQHF.

The chain uses TRBV2 and TRBJ1-1, with 7 bases that match TRBD1. Germline V lookup: CDR1 SNHLY, CDR2 FYNNEI. The CDR3 totals 15 residues. The ends lost 1 base at V and 3 bases at J; junction bases unmatched: 5. The CDR3: CASSEVGTAYTEAFF. Here the CDR3 DNA reads TGTGCCAGCAGTGAAGTGGGGACAGCCTACACTGAAGCTTTCTTT.

The J gene is TRBJ1-2, the V gene TRBV6-5, with 11 bases matching TRBD1. The CDR3 consists of 14 residues. CDR1 MNHEY and CDR2 SVGAGI come from the germline V gene. The V segment lost 7 bases and the J segment 9 bases; nucleotides outside the gene matches: 10. The CDR3 spells CASKWTGGRYSYTF. The CDR3 DNA reads TGTGCCAGCAAATGGACAGGGGGCCGTTATAGCTACACCTTC.

This chain joins TRBV6-1 and TRBJ2-1; 8 nucleotides match TRBD1. The length of the CDR3 is 15 residues. Germline CDR1 reads MNHNS; CDR2 reads SASEGT. The V gene end was trimmed by 3 bases and the J gene end by 0 bases; junction bases not matched to a gene: 1. The CDR3 DNA is TGTGCCAGCAGTGATGGACAGGGCTCCTACAATGAGCAGTTCTTC. It encodes CASSDGQGSYNEQFF.

This CDR3 reads CASSLDVAYEQYF. CDR3 nucleotide sequence: TGTGCCAGCAGCCTAGACGTAGCCTACGAGCAGTACTTC. This chain connects TRBV7-2 to TRBJ2-5; D gene ambiguous. The J call is uncertain, as TRBJ2-7 better fits the DNA end. Looked up from germline, CDR1 is SGHTA and CDR2 is FQGNSA. This CDR3 has 13 residues.

The chain carries TRBV4-1 and TRBJ1-5; D unclear. V lost 3 bases, J lost 6 bases, and 6 bases lay in between. The germline CDR1 and CDR2 sequences are MGHRA and YSYEKL. There are 12 residues in the CDR3. CDR3 nucleotides: TGCGCCAGCAGCCAGGGAGCTCAGCCCCAGCATTTT. Translation: CASSQGAQPQHF.

This clone was recorded only once. The chain couples TRBV28 to TRBJ2-7; TRBD1 agrees at 11 bases. CDR1 is MDHEN, CDR2 SYDVKM, per germline. The V gene end was trimmed by 4 bases and the J gene end by 2 bases; junction bases not matched to a gene: 4. This CDR3 contains 15 residues. The CDR3 DNA reads TGTGCCAGCAGTTCACCGGGACAGGGGGCCTACGAGCAGTACTTC. The encoded protein is CASSSPGQGAYEQYF.

The J gene is TRBJ2-7, the V gene TRBV5-1; D unclear. V lost 0 bases and J 7 bases, leaving 5 bases between the germline ends. This CDR3 contains 11 residues. Germline CDR1 reads SGHRS; CDR2 reads YFSETQ. DNA of the CDR3: TGCGCCAGCAGCTTGGACCGGGAGCAGTACTTC. This translates into CASSLDREQYF.

V usage is TRBV6-1 and J usage is TRBJ2-7; 7 bases align to TRBD1. From germline, CDR1 is MNHNS and CDR2 SASEGT. The CDR3 spans 14 residues. V trimming: 6 bases; J trimming: 0 bases; junction bases outside the gene matches: 5. CDR3 in DNA: TGTGCCAGCAGGTGGACAGGTAGCTCCTACGAGCAGTACTTC. It translates to CASRWTGSSYEQYF.

This clone was recorded only once. The V and J genes are TRBV18 and TRBJ2-1, with D perhaps TRBD2 (6 bases). Germline V gives CDR1 KGHSH, CDR2 LQKENI. Trimming left V 3 bases short and J 9 bases short, with 12 bases between. This CDR3 contains 13 residues. As DNA, the CDR3 is TGTGCCAGCTCACCGGGGACTCTTACTGAGCAGTTCTTC. Its protein product is CASSPGTLTEQFF.

This chain links TRBV19 with TRBJ1-1, with 8 bases aligning to TRBD1. CDR3 length equals 15 residues. In germline, CDR1 is LNHDA, CDR2 SQIVND (reference sequence). The junction had 4 bases not matched to a gene; V was cut back by 3 bases and J by 1 base. The CDR3 region has the DNA TGTGCCAGTAGTATTCCGGGACAGGCGAACACTGAAGCTTTCTTT. Translating gives CASSIPGQANTEAFF.

This chain links TRBV11-3 with TRBJ2-7; 11 nucleotides line up with TRBD2. This CDR3 is 14 amino acids long. Germline trimming cut 3 bases from V and 6 bases from J; bases unmatched to any gene: 4. Germline-derived CDR1 and CDR2 are SGHNT and YENEEA. The DNA of the CDR3 is TGTGCCAGCAGCTTGGGACTAGCGGTGGGCGAGCAGTACTTC. Protein product: CASSLGLAVGEQYF.

V usage is TRBV2 and J usage is TRBJ2-5; the match to TRBD1 covers 7 bases. Germline V gene data show CDR1 as SNHLY and CDR2 as FYNNEI. The ends lost 2 bases at V and 1 base at J; junction bases unmatched: 1. CDR3 length equals 14 residues. The CDR3 reads CASSEQGVQETQYF. For the CDR3, the DNA is TGTGCCAGCAGTGAACAGGGGGTCCAAGAGACCCAGTACTTC.

J is TRBJ2-3 and V is TRBV4-1; unclear D gene. The CDR3 has 13 residues. CDR1 and CDR2 (germline): MGHRA, YSYEKL. V lost 6 bases to trimming and J lost 1 base, with 8 bases between them. This chain's CDR3 is CASRPQGTDTQYF. The DNA for the CDR3 is TGCGCCAGCAGGCCCCAGGGCACAGATACGCAGTATTTT.

The gene calls are TRBV5-1 and TRBJ1-1, with TRBD1 identical over 7 bases. The junction had 10 bases not matched to a gene; V was cut back by 4 bases and J by 7 bases. Germline values: CDR1 SGHRS, CDR2 YFSETQ. This CDR3 comprises 14 residues. CDR3 region: CASSTTTGLHEAFF. CDR3 nucleotide sequence: TGCGCCAGCAGCACCACGACAGGGTTACATGAAGCTTTCTTT.

V and J are TRBV7-2 and TRBJ2-3; D is undetermined. V dropped 5 bases and J dropped 2 bases, with 8 bases sitting between them. Per the germline V gene, CDR1 is SGHTA and CDR2 is FQGNSA. The CDR3 loop spans 13 amino acids. CDR3 in amino acids: CASSRSYTDTQYF. CDR3 DNA sequence: TGTGCCAGCAGCCGTAGCTACACAGATACGCAGTATTTT.

The chain recombines TRBV5-6 with TRBJ2-1; TRBD1 is a possible D gene (5 bases). The CDR3 extends over 12 amino acids. Trimming cost V 0 bases and J 12 bases, with 10 bases left between them. CDR1 is SGHDT, CDR2 YYEEEE, per germline. CDR3 nucleotides: TGTGCCAGCAGCTTGGAGGACACGAGGCAGTTCTTC. Residues: CASSLEDTRQFF.

The chain is built from TRBV6-5 and TRBJ2-3; a weak D match, TRBD1 (6 bases). V lost 6 bases to trimming and J lost 4 bases, with 17 bases between them. CDR3 length equals 15 residues. Germline V gene sequence: CDR1 MNHEY, CDR2 SVGAGI. The CDR3 region has the DNA TGTGCCAGCAGCACAGGGAACTTTGGCCCAGATACGCAGTATTTT. Translating gives CASSTGNFGPDTQYF.

The rearrangement uses TRBV30 and TRBJ1-6; the D is unclear. From germline, CDR1 is GTSNPN and CDR2 SVGIG (reference sequence). V dropped 0 bases and J dropped 10 bases, with 4 bases sitting between them. CDR3 length equals 11 residues. CDR3 sequence (DNA): TGTGCCTGGAGTGTACAATCACCCCTCCACTTT. It translates to CAWSVQSPLHF.

This chain joins TRBV9 and TRBJ1-2; D unclear. CDR3 size: 14 residues. Trimming cost V 2 bases and J 8 bases, with 16 bases left between them. Germline values: CDR1 SGDLS, CDR2 YYNGEE. CDR3 DNA: TGTGCCAGCAGCGTTCTGAGCGGGTTGGCCGGCTACACCTTC. Its translation: CASSVLSGLAGYTF. Full variable domain (remainder filled in from reference TRBV9 and TRBJ1-2): DSGVTQTPKHLITATGQRVTLRCSPRSGDLSVYWYQQSLDQGLQFLIQYYNGEERAKGNILERFSAQQFPDLHSELNLSSLELGDSALYFCASSVLSGLAGYTFGSGTRLTVV.

This clone was observed a few times. This sequence joins TRBV7-2 and TRBJ1-5; D uncertain. The germline V and J ends were trimmed by 3 bases and 4 bases, with 7 bases remaining between them. This CDR3 has 13 residues. Germline V gene lookup returns CDR1 SGHTA and CDR2 FQGNSA. For the CDR3, the DNA is TGTGCCAGCAGCTTCGGTACTAATCAGCCCCAGCATTTT. Its translation: CASSFGTNQPQHF.

The J gene is TRBJ1-1, the V gene TRBV25-1; TRBD1 matches at 11 bases. CDR3 length equals 17 residues. From germline, CDR1 is MGHDK and CDR2 SYGVNS. The ends lost 0 bases at V and 1 base at J; junction bases unmatched: 4. CDR3 DNA: TGTGCCAGCAGTGAATATCGGACAGGGGGCAGGAACACTGAAGCTTTCTTT. It codes for CASSEYRTGGRNTEAFF. Full variable domain (remainder filled in from reference TRBV25-1 and TRBJ1-1): EADIYQTPRYLVIGTGKKITLECSQTMGHDKMYWYQQDPGMELHLIHYSYGVNSTEKGDLSSESTVSRIRTEHFPLTLESARPSHTSQYLCASSEYRTGGRNTEAFFGQGTRLTVV.

The chain employs TRBV9 and TRBJ1-4; 9 nucleotides match TRBD1. Trimming cost V 2 bases and J 7 bases; bases outside gene matches: 3. Germline CDR1 and CDR2: SGDLS and YYNGEE. The CDR3 contains 14 residues. The DNA for the CDR3 is TGTGCCAGCAGCGTCACAGGGGGCCCTGAAAAACTGTTTTTT. It translates to CASSVTGGPEKLFF.